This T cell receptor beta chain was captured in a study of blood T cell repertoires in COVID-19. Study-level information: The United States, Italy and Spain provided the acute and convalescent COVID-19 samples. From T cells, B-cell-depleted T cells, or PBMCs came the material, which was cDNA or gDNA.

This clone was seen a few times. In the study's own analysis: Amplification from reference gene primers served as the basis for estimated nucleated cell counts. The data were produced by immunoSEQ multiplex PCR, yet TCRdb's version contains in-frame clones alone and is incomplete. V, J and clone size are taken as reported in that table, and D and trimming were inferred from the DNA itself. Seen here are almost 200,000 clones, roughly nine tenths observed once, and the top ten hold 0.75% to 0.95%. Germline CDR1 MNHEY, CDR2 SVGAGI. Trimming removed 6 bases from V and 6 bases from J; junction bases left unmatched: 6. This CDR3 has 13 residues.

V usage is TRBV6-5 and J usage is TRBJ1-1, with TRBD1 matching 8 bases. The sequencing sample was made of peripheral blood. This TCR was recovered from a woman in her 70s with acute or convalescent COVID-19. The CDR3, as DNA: TGTGCCAGCAGCGTTGACAGGGGTGCTGAAGCTTTCTTT. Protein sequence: CASSVDRGAEAFF.